This TCR beta chain emerged from a study of cytomegalovirus exposure and HLA in healthy donors. This CDR3 has 15 residues. CDR1 is SEHNR, CDR2 FQNEAQ, per germline (reference sequence). The ends were cut back, 6 bases at V and 0 bases at J, with 12 bases in the middle. PCR primers comprised 60 Vbeta and 13 Jbeta primers. This table comes from immunoSEQ multiplex PCR, and its TCRdb copy is limited to in-frame clones, with some not included. Altogether 100,000 to 150,000 clones are present, 80% being singletons, with the ten largest covering roughly 3.5%. General study findings and limits: Based on reports, TCR beta sequences accurately predicted HLA-A and HLA-B alleles for most subjects. Sequencing depth across donors, presence/absence analyses assumed, was roughly uniform. In a later analysis, parvovirus B19, influenza, CMV and Epstein-Barr virus appeared linked to several top co-occurrence clusters.

Notes on this clone: The antigen is undetermined.

Regarding donors, all were healthy bone marrow donors. This chain uses TRBV7-9 with TRBJ1-3; D remains unclear. The sequence derives from a male donor in good health and CMV-seronegative. The sequenced material came from PBMCs. CDR3 sequence reads: CASRPRPASGNTIYF. The CDR3 DNA reads as TGTGCCAGCAGACCCAGGCCAGCCTCTGGAAACACCATATATTTT.